The next 2 T cell receptor beta chains were all read from a single sample in a study of blood T cell repertoires in COVID-19. The repertoire was sequenced with immunoSEQ multiplex PCR; TCRdb's copy has only in-frame clones and lacks some. This table holds 200,000 or so clones, around 80% found once. The specimen sequenced was peripheral blood. The receptor set was obtained from an elderly woman with COVID-19, enrolled during active disease.

This clone was observed a single time. This sequence joins TRBV5-1 and TRBJ2-3, with 12 bases aligning to TRBD2. Germline V gene data show CDR1 as SGHRS and CDR2 as YFSETQ. J lost 2 bases, V lost 0 bases, and 7 bases had no gene match. The CDR3 is 18 amino acids. CDR3 sequence (DNA): TGCGCCAGCAGCTTGGCCCGGACTAGCGGGGAGGTCACAGATACGCAGTATTTT. As protein: CASSLARTSGEVTDTQYF. The entire variable domain, with the rest obtained from reference TRBV5-1 and TRBJ2-3, is as follows: KAGVTQTPRYLIKTRGQQVTLSCSPISGHRSVSWYQQTPGQGLQFLFEYFSETQRNKGNFPGRFSGRQFSNSRSEMNVSTLELGDSALYLCASSLARTSGEVTDTQYFGPGTRLTVL.

V and J are TRBV19 and TRBJ2-2; 10 nucleotides agree with TRBD2. The CDR3 covers 16 residues. J gave up 1 base and V 4 bases, and 3 bases lay outside the gene matches. Germline CDR1 reads LNHDA; CDR2 reads SQIVND (reference sequence). In DNA, the CDR3 is TGTGCCAGTAGTACGACTAGCGGGCGGAACACCGGGGAGCTGTTTTTT. Protein sequence: CASSTTSGRNTGELFF.